This T cell receptor beta chain was documented in a study of shared clonotypes between healthy human individuals (dated by TCRdb to between 2020 and 2021). About the full investigation: A few men and a couple of women, aged 18 to 49 years, made up the cohort. Per donor, three plates each were used for CD4 naive and CD4 memory, two for CD8 naive, and one for CD8 memory. To estimate repertoire size and how much clonotype sharing occurs between individuals, the study deeply sequenced the blood TCR repertoires of five or six healthy adults. To increase sequencing depth and limit assay-specific biases, different laboratories used diverse techniques to prepare libraries and sequence TCR repertoires. Leukapheresis yielded between about 0.94 and 8.9 billion PBMCs per donor.

As to this clone: Its antigen is unknown. The sample holds no much larger clone one base away, and base qualities are not on file.

Using the deep immunoSEQ assay, TCR CDR3 regions were amplified from genomic DNA by multiplex PCR. Extracted genomic DNA from each cell subset was distributed evenly across all wells of several immunoSEQ 96-well plates, and each plate was treated as a replicate. For sorted subsets, roughly 200 ng of genomic DNA, equivalent to tens of thousands of T cell genomes, went into each replicate PCR. Purified libraries were measured with a Qubit 3.0 fluorometer, size-checked on a Bioanalyzer 2100, and measured again with the KAPA Library Quantification kit. Every immunoSEQ 96-well plate was sequenced on a separate single-read 150-cycle Illumina NextSeq 550 flow cell. Under the source paper's analysis protocol: Because the immunoSEQ output held only junctional sequences and lacked quality scores, the filtering could not match the filtering applied to full-length reads. Sequences were annotated with PyIR, a Python wrapper for IgBLAST v1.9, and V/J genes and CDR3 were assigned using IMGT germline references. Reads with weak V/J assignments (E-value above 1e-6), missing CDR3, stop codons, out-of-frame junctions, or ambiguous translated residues were removed. V3J clonotypes were defined as sequences sharing an identical inferred V gene, J gene, and CDR3 amino acid sequence. Percentage overlap between repertoires was computed as shared unique clonotypes divided by the size of the smaller repertoire. Richness of each repertoire was evaluated using RTK rarefaction, the Chao1 estimator, and Recon v2.1 estimates of unobserved clonotypes. Generation probabilities were computed with OLGA for all TCRbeta clonotypes obtained by the gDNA method from several donors. TCRdb took this table from immuneACCESS and kept in-frame rearrangements with V and J called. Such tables lack part of the clones; where checked against another copy, unresolved V genes explain under half of the gap, and the rest is unexplained. V, J and clone size are those of that table, while D and trimming were read from the DNA. The sample includes just over 2,000,000 clones, with around 95% observed a single time. The top ten constitute approximately 0.13% of the sample.

Relative to germline, V is missing 4 bases and J is missing 2 bases, with 11 bases of the junction outside any gene match. The germline V gene provides CDR1 MNHNS and CDR2 SASEGT. From the cysteine through the phenylalanine, the CDR3 covers 16 amino acids. The entry retains the CDR3 DNA only, 48 bases that are in frame from base 1. What the authors observed across the whole study: Sampling was restricted to blood, and TCR repertoires in tissues likely differ from the TCR repertoires found in blood. Rarefaction of sorted-subset datasets indicated incomplete sequencing despite the large sequencing depth. Based on pairwise subsampling, the degree of clonotype sharing among donors was expected to be affected by sequencing depth. Because the study included a small number of donors, the genetic and exposure-history diversity represented was limited. Larger estimated clonotype richness was generally found for naive subsets than for memory subsets. Compared with non-shared clonotypes, the clonotypes found in all four sorted-subset donors had higher generation probabilities. Approximately 5% of naive CD4, around 3.6% of naive CD8, roughly 2.4% of memory CD4, and 0.4% of memory CD8 clonotypes were shared across several donors.

The donors were healthy, HIV-negative adults with no recently reported acute infections or vaccinations. Every donor was a Caucasian adult residing in Nashville, Tennessee, USA. Magnetic negative selection was used to enrich CD4+ T cells, after which naive cells were positively selected on CD45RA and the negative fraction became the memory subset. Blood was collected by leukapheresis, and PBMCs were isolated by Ficoll-Histopaque density gradient centrifugation and then cryopreserved in liquid nitrogen vapor phase. Purity and quantity of every magnetically sorted T cell population were checked by analytical flow cytometry. Genomic DNA was isolated from every sorted fraction and measured by UV absorbance on a Nanodrop 2000c.

The receptor's source is a man aged 18 to 35 in good health. The rearrangement combines TRBV6-1 with TRBJ2-7, with 7 central nucleotides matching TRBD2. Material for sequencing was naive CD4+ T cells sorted from blood. What this sample's cell subset or site label stands for: CD45RA+ positively selected. The CDR3 protein sequence reads: CASSGLVGRGTYEQYF. At the DNA level, the sequence is TGTGCCAGCAGTGGACTCGTCGGGCGGGGGACCTACGAGCAGTACTTC.